The entry below describes one T cell receptor beta chain. The sample comes from a study of cytomegalovirus exposure and HLA in healthy donors. Both 60 Vbeta primers and 13 Jbeta primers went into the PCR. The data were produced by immunoSEQ multiplex PCR, yet TCRdb's version contains in-frame clones alone and is incomplete. The table shows fewer than 200,000 clones, with about 79% occurring only once. The V end lost 3 bases, the J end lost 2 bases, and 14 bases lay between the germline ends. There are 16 residues in the CDR3. Germline V gene data show CDR1 as MDHEN and CDR2 as SYDVKM. The sequence came from a female donor in good health and CMV-seronegative. V is TRBV28 and J is TRBJ1-5, with TRBD1 as a possible D gene (6 bases). The sample was PBMCs. The CDR3 DNA reads TGTGCCAGCAGTTTTGGCAATAACAGGGGCAATCAGCCCCAGCATTTT. The encoded protein is CASSFGNNRGNQPQHF.